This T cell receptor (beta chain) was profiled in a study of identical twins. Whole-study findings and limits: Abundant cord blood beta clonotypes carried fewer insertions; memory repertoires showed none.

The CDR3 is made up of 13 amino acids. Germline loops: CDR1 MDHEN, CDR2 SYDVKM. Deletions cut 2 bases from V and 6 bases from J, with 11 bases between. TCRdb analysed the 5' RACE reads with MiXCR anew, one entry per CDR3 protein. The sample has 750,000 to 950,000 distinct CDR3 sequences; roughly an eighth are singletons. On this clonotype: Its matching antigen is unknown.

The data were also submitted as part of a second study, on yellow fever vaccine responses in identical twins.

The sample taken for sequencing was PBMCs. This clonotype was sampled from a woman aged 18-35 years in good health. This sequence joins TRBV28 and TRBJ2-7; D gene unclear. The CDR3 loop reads CASSLGGSSEQYF. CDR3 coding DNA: TGTGCCAGCAGTTTAGGTGGGTCGTCCGAGCAGTACTTC.